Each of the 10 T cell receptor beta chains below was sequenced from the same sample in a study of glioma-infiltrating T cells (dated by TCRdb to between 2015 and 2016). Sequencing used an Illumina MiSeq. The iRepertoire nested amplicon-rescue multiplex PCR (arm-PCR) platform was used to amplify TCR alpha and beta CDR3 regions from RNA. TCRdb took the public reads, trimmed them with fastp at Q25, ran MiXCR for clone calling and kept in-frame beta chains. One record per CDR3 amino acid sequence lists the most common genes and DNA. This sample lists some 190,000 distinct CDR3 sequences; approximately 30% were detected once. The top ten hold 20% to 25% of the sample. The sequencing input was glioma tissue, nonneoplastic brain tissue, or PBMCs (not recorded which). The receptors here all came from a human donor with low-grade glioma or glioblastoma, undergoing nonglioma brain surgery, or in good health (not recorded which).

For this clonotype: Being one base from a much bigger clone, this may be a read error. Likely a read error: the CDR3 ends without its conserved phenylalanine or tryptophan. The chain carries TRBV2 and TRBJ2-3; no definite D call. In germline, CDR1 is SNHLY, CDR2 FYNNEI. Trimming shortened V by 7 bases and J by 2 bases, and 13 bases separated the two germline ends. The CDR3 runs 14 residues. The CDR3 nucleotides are TGTGCCAGCACCCGCCGGAGTTTCACAGATACGCAGTATTCT. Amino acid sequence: CASTRRSFTDTQYS.

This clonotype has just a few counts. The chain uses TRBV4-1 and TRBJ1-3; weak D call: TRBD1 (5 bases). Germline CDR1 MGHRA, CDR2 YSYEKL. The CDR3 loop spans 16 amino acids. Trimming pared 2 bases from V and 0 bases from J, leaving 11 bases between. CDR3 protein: CASSQLTGLSGNTIYF. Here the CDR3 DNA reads TGCGCCAGCAGCCAACTTACAGGCCTCTCTGGAAACACCATATATTTT.

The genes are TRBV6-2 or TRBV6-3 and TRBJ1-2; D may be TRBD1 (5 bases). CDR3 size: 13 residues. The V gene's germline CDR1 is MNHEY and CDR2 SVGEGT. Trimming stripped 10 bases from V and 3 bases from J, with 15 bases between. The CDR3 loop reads CATAGDVYYGYTF. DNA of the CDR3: TGTGCCACCGCGGGGGACGTATACTATGGCTACACCTTC.

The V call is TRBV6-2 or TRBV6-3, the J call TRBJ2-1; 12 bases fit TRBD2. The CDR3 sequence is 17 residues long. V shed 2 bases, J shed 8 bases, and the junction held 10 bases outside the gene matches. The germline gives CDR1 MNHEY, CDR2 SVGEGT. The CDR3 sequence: CASSYLGLAGPFDEQFF. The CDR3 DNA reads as TGTGCCAGCAGTTACCTTGGACTAGCGGGACCGTTCGATGAGCAGTTCTTC.

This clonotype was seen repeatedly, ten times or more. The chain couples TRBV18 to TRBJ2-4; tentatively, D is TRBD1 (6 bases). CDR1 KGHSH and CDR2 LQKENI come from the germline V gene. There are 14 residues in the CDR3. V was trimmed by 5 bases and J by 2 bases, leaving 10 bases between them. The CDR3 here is CASSGRGTKNIQYF. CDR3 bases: TGTGCCAGCTCAGGCAGGGGAACCAAAAACATTCAGTACTTC.

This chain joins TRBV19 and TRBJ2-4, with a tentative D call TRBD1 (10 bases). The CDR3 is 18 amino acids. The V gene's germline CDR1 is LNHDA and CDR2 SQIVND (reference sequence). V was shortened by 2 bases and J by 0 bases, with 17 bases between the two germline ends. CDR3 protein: CASSILAGQGLAKNIQYF. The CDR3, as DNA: TGTGCCAGTAGTATACTAGCGGGACAGGGGCTAGCCAAAAACATTCAGTACTTC.

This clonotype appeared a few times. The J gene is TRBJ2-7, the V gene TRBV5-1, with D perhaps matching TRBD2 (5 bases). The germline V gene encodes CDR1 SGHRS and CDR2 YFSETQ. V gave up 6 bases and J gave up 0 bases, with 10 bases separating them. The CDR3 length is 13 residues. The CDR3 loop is CASTHGDSYEQYF. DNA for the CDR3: TGCGCCAGCACCCACGGGGACTCCTACGAGCAGTACTTC.

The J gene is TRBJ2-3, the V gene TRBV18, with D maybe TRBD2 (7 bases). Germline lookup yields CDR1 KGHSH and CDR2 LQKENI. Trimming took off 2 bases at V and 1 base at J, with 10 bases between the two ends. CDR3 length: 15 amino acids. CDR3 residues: CASSPGGAGTDTQYF. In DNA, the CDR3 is TGTGCCAGCTCACCAGGGGGGGCAGGCACAGATACGCAGTATTTT.

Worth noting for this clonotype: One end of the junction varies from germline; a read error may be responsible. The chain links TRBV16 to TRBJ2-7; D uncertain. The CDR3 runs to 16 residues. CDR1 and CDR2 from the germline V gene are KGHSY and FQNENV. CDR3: CASSQGLPLTSYEQHF. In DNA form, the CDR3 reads TGTGCCAGCAGCCAAGGTCTTCCACTTACAAGCTACGAGCAGCACTTC.

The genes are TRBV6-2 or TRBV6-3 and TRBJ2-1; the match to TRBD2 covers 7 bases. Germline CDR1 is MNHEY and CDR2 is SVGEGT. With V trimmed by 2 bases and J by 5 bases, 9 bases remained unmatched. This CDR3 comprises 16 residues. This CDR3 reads CASSYISGVPNNEQFF. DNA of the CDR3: TGTGCCAGCAGTTACATAAGCGGGGTACCCAACAATGAGCAGTTCTTC.